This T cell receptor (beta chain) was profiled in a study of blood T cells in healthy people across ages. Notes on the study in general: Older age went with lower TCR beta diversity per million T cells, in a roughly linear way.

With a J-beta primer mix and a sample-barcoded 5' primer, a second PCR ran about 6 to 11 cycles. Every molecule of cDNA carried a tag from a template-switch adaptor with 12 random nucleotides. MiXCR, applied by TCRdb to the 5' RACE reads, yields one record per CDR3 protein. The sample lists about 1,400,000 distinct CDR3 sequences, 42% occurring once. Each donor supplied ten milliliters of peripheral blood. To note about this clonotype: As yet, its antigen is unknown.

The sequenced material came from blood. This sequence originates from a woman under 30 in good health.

CDR3 nucleotide sequence: TGTGCCAGCAGCGTAGACACAGACTACTACAATGAGCAGTTCTTC. This codes for CASSVDTDYYNEQFF. The chain joins TRBV9 to TRBJ2-1, with D maybe TRBD2 (5 bases). V was pared by 0 bases and J by 3 bases, with 10 bases between. The CDR3 totals 15 residues. Germline V lookup: CDR1 SGDLS, CDR2 YYNGEE.